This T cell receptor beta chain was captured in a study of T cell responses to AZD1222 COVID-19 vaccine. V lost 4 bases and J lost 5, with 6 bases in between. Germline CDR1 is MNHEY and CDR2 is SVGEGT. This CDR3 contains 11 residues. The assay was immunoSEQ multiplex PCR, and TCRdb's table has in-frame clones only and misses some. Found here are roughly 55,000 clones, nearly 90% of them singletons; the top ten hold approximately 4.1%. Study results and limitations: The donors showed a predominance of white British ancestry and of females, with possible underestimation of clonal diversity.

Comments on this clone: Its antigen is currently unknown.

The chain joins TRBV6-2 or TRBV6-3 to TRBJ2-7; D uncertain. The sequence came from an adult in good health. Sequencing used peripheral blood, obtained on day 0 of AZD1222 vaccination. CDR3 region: CASSLGDEQYF. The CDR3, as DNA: TGTGCCAGCAGTTTGGGCGACGAGCAGTACTTC.